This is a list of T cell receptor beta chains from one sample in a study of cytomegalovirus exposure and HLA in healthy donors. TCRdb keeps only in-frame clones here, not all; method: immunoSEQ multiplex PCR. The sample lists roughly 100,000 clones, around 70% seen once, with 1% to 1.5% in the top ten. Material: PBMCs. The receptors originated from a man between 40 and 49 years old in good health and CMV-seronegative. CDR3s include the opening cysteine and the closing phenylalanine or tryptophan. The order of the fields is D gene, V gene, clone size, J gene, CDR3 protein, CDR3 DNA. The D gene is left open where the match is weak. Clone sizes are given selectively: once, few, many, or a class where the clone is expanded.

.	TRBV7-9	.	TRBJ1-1	CASSLTGMNTEAFF	TGTGCCAGCAGCTTAACAGGGATGAACACTGAAGCTTTCTTT
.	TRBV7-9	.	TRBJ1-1	CASSLAVGQSNTEAFF	TGTGCCAGCAGCTTAGCAGTGGGGCAGTCTAACACTGAAGCTTTCTTT
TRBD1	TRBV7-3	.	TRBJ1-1	CASKTGGNTEAFF	TGTGCCAGCAAGACAGGGGGCAACACTGAAGCTTTCTTT
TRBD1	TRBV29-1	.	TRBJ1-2	CSYGQGATGYTF	TGCAGCTACGGACAGGGGGCTACTGGCTACACCTTC
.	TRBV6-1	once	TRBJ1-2	CASSEDRTLANYGYTF	TGTGCCAGCAGTGAAGACCGAACACTAGCGAACTATGGCTACACCTTC
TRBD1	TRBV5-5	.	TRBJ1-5	CASSLSPSDRVGREPQHF	TGTGCCAGCAGCTTGTCCCCCTCGGACAGGGTGGGGAGGGAGCCCCAGCATTTT
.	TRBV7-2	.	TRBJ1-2	CASSLGMRYGYTF	TGTGCCAGCAGCTTAGGGATGAGGTATGGCTACACCTTC
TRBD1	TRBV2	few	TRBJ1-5	CASSELEQGIGNQPQHF	TGTGCCAGCAGTGAACTAGAACAGGGGATCGGCAATCAGCCCCAGCATTTT
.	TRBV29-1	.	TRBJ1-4	CSVDVLATNEKLFF	TGCAGCGTTGACGTACTTGCAACTAATGAAAAACTGTTTTTT
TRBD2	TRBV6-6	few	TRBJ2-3	CASSPRDYGSDTQYF	TGTGCCAGCAGTCCCCGGGACTACGGAAGCGATACGCAGTATTTT
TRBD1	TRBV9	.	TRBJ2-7	CASSVEGGQGRYEQYF	TGTGCCAGCAGCGTAGAGGGGGGACAGGGCCGCTACGAGCAGTACTTC
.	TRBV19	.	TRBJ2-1	CASSIAEGGPYNEQFF	TGTGCCAGTAGTATAGCGGAGGGAGGTCCCTACAATGAGCAGTTCTTC
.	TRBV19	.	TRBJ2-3	CATGLSTDTQYF	TGTGCCACAGGTCTAAGCACAGATACGCAGTATTTT
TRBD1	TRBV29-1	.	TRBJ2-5	CSVEDFGQGETQYF	TGCAGCGTTGAAGATTTTGGACAGGGCGAGACCCAGTACTTC
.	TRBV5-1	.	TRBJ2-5	CASSLSSSSGRPETQYF	TGCGCCAGCAGCTTGTCTTCCTCGTCTGGGAGACCGGAGACCCAGTACTTC
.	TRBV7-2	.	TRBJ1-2	CASSLASRGNNYGYTF	TGTGCCAGCAGCTTAGCCTCAAGGGGGAACAACTATGGCTACACCTTC
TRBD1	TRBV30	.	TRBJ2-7	CAWTPGQGPYGQYF	TGTGCCTGGACCCCGGGACAGGGCCCTTATGGGCAGTACTTC
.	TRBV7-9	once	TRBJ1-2	CASSLSGQGLDGYTF	TGTGCCAGCAGCTTAAGTGGGCAGGGGTTAGATGGCTACACCTTC
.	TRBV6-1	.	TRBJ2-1	CASSEALVPISVYEQFF	TGTGCCAGCAGTGAAGCGCTAGTCCCCATATCGGTGTATGAGCAGTTCTTC
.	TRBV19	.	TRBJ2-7	CASSPDSYEQYF	TGTGCCAGTAGTCCTGACAGTTACGAGCAGTACTTC
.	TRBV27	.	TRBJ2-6	CASSLESSGANVLTF	TGTGCCAGCAGTCTAGAAAGCTCTGGGGCCAACGTCCTGACTTTC
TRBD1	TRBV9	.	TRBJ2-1	CASSQGQGPEQFF	TGTGCCAGCAGCCAGGGACAGGGTCCTGAGCAGTTCTTC
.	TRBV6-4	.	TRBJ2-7	CASSGLNSYEQYF	TGTGCCAGCAGTGGGCTCAATTCCTACGAGCAGTACTTC
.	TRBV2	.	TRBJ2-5	CASSVSPETQYF	TGTGCCAGCAGTGTTAGTCCAGAGACCCAGTACTTC
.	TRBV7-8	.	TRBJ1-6	CASSTGGAAGDF	TGTGCCAGCAGCACTGGGGGGGCCGCCGGGGATTTT
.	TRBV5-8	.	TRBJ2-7	CASSLIPGASSYEQYF	TGTGCCAGCAGCTTGATTCCAGGGGCAAGCTCCTACGAGCAGTACTTC
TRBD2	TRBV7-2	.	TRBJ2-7	CASSLAPSGGSYEQYF	TGTGCCAGCAGCTTAGCTCCTAGCGGGGGATCCTACGAGCAGTACTTC
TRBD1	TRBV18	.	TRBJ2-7	CASSPDRGFIGEQYF	TGTGCCAGCTCACCAGACAGGGGGTTTATTGGGGAGCAGTACTTC
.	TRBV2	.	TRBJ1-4	CASTGLNEKLFF	TGTGCCAGCACAGGCCTTAATGAAAAACTGTTTTTT
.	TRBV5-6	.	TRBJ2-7	CASSLALRAHYEQYF	TGTGCCAGCAGCTTGGCCCTGCGGGCCCACTACGAGCAGTACTTC
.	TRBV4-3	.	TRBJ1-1	CASSQDWEGGNEAFF	TGCGCCAGCAGCCAAGATTGGGAGGGTGGTAATGAAGCTTTCTTT
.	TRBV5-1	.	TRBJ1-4	CASSLQTNEKLFF	TGCGCCAGCAGCTTGCAGACTAATGAAAAACTGTTTTTT
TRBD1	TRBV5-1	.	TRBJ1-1	CASSPQGAQLFGAFF	TGCGCCAGCAGCCCTCAGGGGGCTCAGTTATTTGGGGCTTTCTTT
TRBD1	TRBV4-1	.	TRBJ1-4	CASSHPGTADVGKLFF	TGCGCCAGCAGCCATCCCGGGACAGCCGACGTTGGTAAACTGTTTTTT
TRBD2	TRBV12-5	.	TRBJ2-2	CASRHGGDYTGELFF	TGTGCTAGCCGACACGGGGGGGACTACACCGGGGAGCTGTTTTTT
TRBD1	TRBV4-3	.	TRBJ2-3	CASSLLVPRDSGTVTQYF	TGCGCCAGCAGCCTCCTAGTCCCCCGGGACAGCGGTACGGTTACGCAGTATTTT
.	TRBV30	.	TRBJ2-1	CACPSEHSLNEQFF	TGTGCCTGTCCTAGCGAGCACTCCCTCAATGAGCAGTTCTTC
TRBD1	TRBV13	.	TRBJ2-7	CASSGDRASSYEQYF	TGTGCCAGCAGCGGAGACAGGGCAAGCTCCTACGAGCAGTACTTC
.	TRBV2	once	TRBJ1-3	CASSRGGEGNTIYF	TGTGCCAGCAGCCGGGGAGGGGAAGGAAACACCATATATTTT
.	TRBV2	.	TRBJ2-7	CASSRTGYEQYF	TGTGCCAGCAGTCGGACGGGGTACGAGCAGTACTTC
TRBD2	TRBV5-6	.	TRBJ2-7	CASSLGLAGPYEQYF	TGTGCCAGCAGCTTGGGGCTAGCGGGTCCCTACGAGCAGTACTTC
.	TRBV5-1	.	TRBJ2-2	CASSEVQGNTGELFF	TGCGCCAGCAGCGAGGTACAGGGGAACACCGGGGAGCTGTTTTTT
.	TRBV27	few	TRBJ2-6	CASSRTTKHIHSGANVLTF	TGTGCCAGCAGTAGGACAACCAAGCATATCCACTCTGGGGCCAACGTCCTGACTTTC
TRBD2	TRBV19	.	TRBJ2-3	CASSIGGRAGDTQYF	TGTGCCAGTAGTATTGGTGGGAGGGCCGGAGATACGCAGTATTTT
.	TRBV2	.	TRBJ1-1	CASSEEGMNTEAFF	TGTGCCAGCAGTGAAGAGGGGATGAACACTGAAGCTTTCTTT
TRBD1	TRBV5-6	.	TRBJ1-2	CASSLAGQGLFLGYTF	TGTGCCAGCAGCTTAGCCGGACAGGGCCTTTTTCTTGGCTACACCTTC
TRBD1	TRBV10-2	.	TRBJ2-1	CATLQGTSYNEQFF	TGCGCCACCTTACAGGGGACCTCCTACAATGAGCAGTTCTTC
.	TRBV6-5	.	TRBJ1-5	CASSSDSLGNQPQHF	TGTGCCAGCAGTTCGGACAGCTTAGGGAATCAGCCCCAGCATTTT
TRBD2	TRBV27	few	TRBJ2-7	CASSLAGAYEQYF	TGTGCCAGCAGTCTGGCGGGAGCCTACGAGCAGTACTTC
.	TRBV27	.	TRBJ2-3	CASSPFEQDTQYF	TGTGCCAGCAGTCCTTTTGAACAAGATACGCAGTATTTT
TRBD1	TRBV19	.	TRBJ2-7	CASSIVGQGAYEQYF	TGTGCCAGTAGTATTGTGGGACAGGGGGCCTACGAGCAGTACTTC
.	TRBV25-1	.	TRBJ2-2	CASTRGQNTGELFF	TGTGCCAGCACCCGAGGGCAGAACACCGGGGAGCTGTTTTTT
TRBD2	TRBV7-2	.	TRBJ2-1	CASSLRWEGNEQFF	TGTGCCAGCAGCTTGAGGTGGGAGGGTAATGAGCAGTTCTTC
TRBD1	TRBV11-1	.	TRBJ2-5	CASSPGQQETQYF	TGTGCCAGCAGCCCGGGACAGCAAGAGACCCAGTACTTC